Presented here are 17 T cell receptor beta chains from one specimen sequenced in a study of T cells expressing NK-cell markers. Following a re-call of the 5' RACE reads, TCRdb has one entry per CDR3 protein and lacks DNA. The sample table sets out approximately 460,000 distinct CDR3 sequences. The material sequenced was blood T cells: a sorted CD56 or NKG2C T cell subset, CD4+ or CD8+ T cells, or bulk PBMC T cells (not recorded which). The receptor source for this set is a woman between 18 and 75 years old in good health.

The chain carries TRBV6-2 or TRBV6-3 and TRBJ2-1; lacking DNA, the TRBD1 call made by TCRdb goes unchecked. The CDR3 length is 16 residues. Germline CDR1 and CDR2: MNHEY and SVGEGT. The CDR3 sequence: CASSAYGTGGGNEQFF.

This rearrangement joins TRBV20-1 to TRBJ2-1; without DNA, the TCRdb call of TRBD2 cannot be checked. Germline V CDR1 and CDR2: DFQATT, SNEGSKA (reference sequence). The CDR3 length is 17 residues. The CDR3 protein is CSARPSRTSGGSYEQFF.

The chain employs TRBV30 and TRBJ2-1. The germline V gene encodes CDR1 GTSNPN and CDR2 SVGIG (reference sequence). The CDR3 length is 11 residues. CDR3 loop: CAWTTEAEQFF.

The chain links TRBV18 to TRBJ1-6; no DNA is available, so the TRBD1 call from TCRdb remains unchecked. In germline, CDR1 is KGHSH, CDR2 LQKENI. The CDR3 has 15 residues. CDR3 in amino acids: CASSPGTAESAPLHF.

The CDR3: CSVNRGTDNNEQFF. The V call is TRBV29-1, the J call TRBJ2-1; checking the TCRdb D call of TRBD1 is not possible without DNA. Germline CDR1 is SQVTM and CDR2 is ANQGSEA. The CDR3 runs to 14 residues.

The rearrangement links TRBV28 to TRBJ2-5; TCRdb lists TRBD2, though no DNA is available to test this call. Looked up from germline, CDR1 is MDHEN and CDR2 is SYDVKM. The CDR3 runs 19 residues. CDR3: CASSFRDGTSGWGQETQYF.

The chain carries TRBV20-1 and TRBJ2-7; TCRdb picks TRBD1, but there is no DNA to check that call. This CDR3 comprises 13 residues. The germline CDR1 and CDR2 sequences are DFQATT and SNEGSKA (reference sequence). CDR3 amino acids: CSANSGTAYEQYF.

The chain carries TRBV7-2 and TRBJ2-1; absent DNA, TCRdb's TRBD2 call cannot be checked. CDR1 and CDR2 (germline): SGHTA, FQGNSA. The CDR3 has 15 residues. The CDR3: CASSFTGTSGGKQFF.

CDR3 protein: CASSSPWGGSDTGELFF. The chain uses TRBV7-2 and TRBJ2-2; the D call of TRBD1 rests on TCRdb alone, since no DNA is present to check it. Per germline, CDR1 SGHTA and CDR2 FQGNSA. This CDR3 is built from 17 residues.

CDR3 in amino acids: CASSLASQETQYF. The chain recombines TRBV5-1 with TRBJ2-5. The CDR3 is 13 amino acids. Germline CDR1 is SGHRS and CDR2 is YFSETQ.

The V gene is TRBV6-5, the J gene TRBJ1-5; TCRdb's D gene call, TRBD1, goes unchecked for lack of DNA. This CDR3 has 14 residues. Germline V gene sequence: CDR1 MNHEY, CDR2 SVGAGI. Here the CDR3 reads CASSYLGAGQPQHF.

The V and J genes are TRBV18 and TRBJ1-6; with no DNA, the TCRdb D assignment of TRBD1 cannot be verified. The germline gives CDR1 KGHSH, CDR2 LQKENI. This CDR3 has 13 amino acids. This CDR3 reads CASSPSQVSPLHF.

This chain joins TRBV11-2 and TRBJ1-1; TCRdb's D call of TRBD1 is untestable without DNA. The germline CDR1 and CDR2 sequences are SGHAT and FQNNGV. The CDR3 totals 18 residues. The CDR3 region is CASSLYTPGRMMNTEAFF.

This chain uses TRBV5-1 with TRBJ2-2; TCRdb indicates TRBD1, and absent DNA this call remains unverified. The length of the CDR3 is 14 residues. Germline CDR1 and CDR2: SGHRS and YFSETQ. CDR3 sequence: CASSLDGGHRELFF.

The rearrangement links TRBV5-6 to TRBJ2-1; TCRdb reports TRBD2, a call that lacks DNA to check it against. Germline CDR1 reads SGHDT; CDR2 reads YYEEEE. The CDR3 totals 12 residues. CDR3 amino acids: CASSGPGNEQFF.

V usage is TRBV5-1 and J usage is TRBJ1-4; there is no DNA to check the TCRdb D call of TRBD1. This CDR3 is 14 amino acids long. Germline V lookup: CDR1 SGHRS, CDR2 YFSETQ. The CDR3 sequence: CASSYGGEREKLFF.

The chain joins TRBV11-1 to TRBJ2-3; as DNA is missing, the TRBD2 call by TCRdb cannot be tested. Germline V gene lookup returns CDR1 SGHAT and CDR2 FQDESV (reference sequence). The CDR3 is made up of 19 amino acids. The CDR3 sequence is CASSLGGLAGVGLTDTQYF.